Listed below are T cell receptor beta chains from one sample, sequenced in a study of T cells in pancreatic ductal adenocarcinoma. Profiled with immunoSEQ multiplex PCR; TCRdb holds only in-frame clones, not every one. The sample includes around 100,000 clones, 90% to 95% of them seen just once. Material: PBMCs. All receptors come from a human donor with pancreatic ductal adenocarcinoma. Both conserved end residues are part of each CDR3. The D gene is left open where the match is weak.

V	D	J	CDR3
TRBV7-6	TRBD2	TRBJ2-5	CASSLAMVRTSGSKTQYF
TRBV19	TRBD1	TRBJ1-1	CASSTYRGTEAFF
TRBV6-4	TRBD2	TRBJ2-1	CASSETGTIYNEQFF
TRBV5-1	NA	TRBJ2-7	CASSPDGRVYEQYF
TRBV5-1	TRBD1	TRBJ1-1	CASSLVAGGSTEAFF
TRBV6-4	NA	TRBJ1-1	CASSAALNTEAFF
TRBV6-5	NA	TRBJ1-3	CASSTNSGNTIYF
TRBV12-5	TRBD2	TRBJ2-7	CASGLAATSGLPYEQYF
TRBV5-1	NA	TRBJ1-3	CASSHELTGGIYF
TRBV9	TRBD2	TRBJ2-5	CASSRGGSEETQYF
TRBV10-2	TRBD1	TRBJ2-1	CASSERRQGAYNEQFF
TRBV2	NA	TRBJ1-4	CASSDGRSLGQEKLFF
TRBV7-2	TRBD1	TRBJ1-5	CASSSQGIGNQPQHF
TRBV13	NA	TRBJ2-3	CASSLKAGSTDTQYF
TRBV2	TRBD1	TRBJ1-2	CARTGGGNYGYTF
TRBV7-9	TRBD1	TRBJ2-7	CASSLQGAYEQYF
TRBV11-1	NA	TRBJ2-1	CASSWHNEQFF
TRBV18	TRBD1	TRBJ2-5	CASSTGTGVAETQYF
TRBV20-1	NA	TRBJ2-1	CSALRYNEQFF
TRBV27	NA	TRBJ2-2	CASSFDVRAGNTGELFF
TRBV27	NA	TRBJ1-1	CASSSGVMNTEAFF
TRBV7-2	NA	TRBJ2-1	CASSSGGERVRYNEQFF
TRBV28	TRBD1	TRBJ2-7	CASSSGQNYEQYF
TRBV27	NA	TRBJ1-5	CATKDSIYSNQPQHF
TRBV10-2	NA	TRBJ2-4	CASSPDRNIQYF
TRBV18	NA	TRBJ2-2	CASSPEGSNTGELFF
TRBV11-3	TRBD2	TRBJ2-7	CASSPLSGSTEQYF
TRBV15	TRBD1	TRBJ2-2	CATSRDMQGDVLRPGELFF
TRBV10-3	NA	TRBJ2-7	CAISGEYEQYF
TRBV19	NA	TRBJ2-4	CASTASGLYGAKNIQYF
TRBV18	NA	TRBJ1-2	CASSPTGFNYGYTF
TRBV19	TRBD2	TRBJ2-1	CASSEGLAGFEQFF
TRBV6-4	TRBD2	TRBJ2-1	CASSDSARERYNEQFF
TRBV2	TRBD2	TRBJ2-5	CASRGGGQYF
TRBV28	NA	TRBJ1-1	CASSDPRRQLRVNTEAFF
TRBV14	NA	TRBJ2-6	CASSYSSGANVLTF
TRBV27	NA	TRBJ1-5	CASSLVFNQPQHF
TRBV6-6	NA	TRBJ2-2	CASRTLRGEGGELFF
TRBV5-4	NA	TRBJ2-7	CASSLARSGVYEQYF
TRBV28	NA	TRBJ1-3	CASSTGGSGNTIYF
TRBV19	NA	TRBJ2-1	CASTSEGHSYNEQFF
TRBV6-6	NA	TRBJ1-4	CASMGHMNEKLFF
TRBV30	NA	TRBJ2-2	CAWKGGALNTGELFF
TRBV29-1	NA	TRBJ1-4	CSVWGATNEKLFF
TRBV7-2	NA	TRBJ2-3	CASSPPTDTQYF
TRBV28	TRBD1	TRBJ1-1	CASSVPQGYTEAFF
TRBV28	TRBD2	TRBJ2-7	CASSSSSGRSYEQYF
TRBV4-3	NA	TRBJ2-7	CASSQEYSGSSYEQYF
TRBV7-3	NA	TRBJ2-3	CASRPTTDWTDTQYF
TRBV18	NA	TRBJ2-1	CASSPPERGFYNEQFF